This T cell receptor (beta chain) was identified in a study of T-cell memory formation after mild COVID-19. For the study at large: TCR clusters showed largely donor specificity. Findings and caveats of the study: Several responding clones turned up in pre-infection memory, indicating that cross-reactive memory may have taken part.

TCRdb redid the calling of the 5' RACE reads with MiXCR, one entry per CDR3 protein. The sample includes 280,000 or so distinct CDR3 sequences, approximately 8% of them seen just once. A word on this clonotype: Its antigen is unidentified.

Trimming removed 10 bases at V and 0 bases at J, with 18 bases between. The CDR3 loop spans 15 amino acids. Germline lookup yields CDR1 SEHNR and CDR2 FQNEAQ (reference sequence). Material: PBMCs or a T cell subset sorted from them (not recorded which). This sequence joins TRBV7-9 and TRBJ1-1; the D gene is possibly TRBD1 (6 bases). The receptor was derived from a man aged 18 to 30 who had mild COVID-19 (a few samples of this study predate the infection). Cell type and time point are not known. The chain's CDR3 is CATEGGAALNTEAFF. The CDR3 DNA reads as TGTGCCACCGAGGGGGGGGCAGCGTTGAACACTGAAGCTTTCTTT.